This T cell receptor beta chain was profiled in a study of low-dose radiotherapy and immunotherapy resistance in tumors. As for the study in general: Patients of Cohort 1 had 0.5 Gy fractions every 2 weeks, which summed to 6.5 Gy. Treatment included intravenous cyclophosphamide dosed at 200 mg/m2 every two weeks, one day before radiation and immunotherapy.

The CDR3 runs to 14 residues. The ends lost 5 bases at V and 5 bases at J; junction bases unmatched: 8. Looked up from germline, CDR1 is MNHGY and CDR2 is SAAAGT. Each donor was administered nivolumab, ipilimumab, aspirin, low-dose cyclophosphamide and low-dose radiotherapy. Patients qualified if they had advanced solid tumors that lacked tumor-infiltrating lymphocytes. Alpha- and beta-chain coverage of first-strand cDNA came from TRAV- and TRBV-specific primers. TCRs underwent 15 to 25 PCR cycles of amplification with a constant-region primer and V-primer adapter. TCRdb called the reads again in MiXCR, with one record for every CDR3 protein. In the table there are around 14,000 distinct CDR3 sequences, 45% to 55% of which are singletons.

This sequence joins TRBV6-8 and TRBJ2-7; 8 nucleotides line up with TRBD2. The receptor was derived from a human donor with advanced metastatic prostate, ovarian, gallbladder or colorectal cancer (not recorded which). This table probably holds off-target reads from a library built for another chain. CDR3 coding DNA: TGTGCCAGCAGTGAACGGGGGGGCATGGACGAGCAGTACTTC. Encoded protein: CASSERGGMDEQYF.